This is a list of T cell receptor beta chains from one sample in a study of neurological immune-mediated disorders. MiXCR was run by TCRdb on the 5' RACE reads, yielding one entry per CDR3 protein. This sample yields tens of thousands of distinct CDR3 sequences, of which around 4% are seen a single time; 20% to 25% belongs to the top ten. The sequenced sample consisted of CD4+ T cells from blood. The receptors were sampled from a middle-aged woman in good health. CDR3s include the opening cysteine and the closing phenylalanine or tryptophan. A D gene is named only where the DNA matches it firmly. Clone size is stated in some rows and not others, as once, few, many or a class when expanded.

V gene	clone size	D gene	J gene	CDR3 protein	CDR3 DNA
TRBV12-3/TRBV12-4	many	TRBD2	TRBJ2-5	CASSRLAQYQETQYF	TGTGCCAGCAGCCGACTAGCTCAGTACCAAGAGACCCAGTACTTC
TRBV20-1	many	TRBD2	TRBJ2-1	CSATLRTSGGGEQFF	TGCAGTGCTACTCTCAGGACTAGCGGGGGGGGGGAGCAGTTCTTC
TRBV30	many	-	TRBJ2-3	CAWGSSTDTQYF	TGTGCCTGGGGGTCTAGCACAGATACGCAGTATTTT
TRBV12-3/TRBV12-4	many	-	TRBJ1-1	CASSRAPYTEAFF	TGTGCCAGCTCTCGGGCGCCCTACACTGAAGCTTTCTTT
TRBV7-9	many	TRBD2	TRBJ2-3	CASSPGLAGRTDTQYF	TGTGCCAGCAGCCCAGGACTAGCGGGGCGCACAGATACGCAGTATTTT
TRBV11-2	many	-	TRBJ2-3	CASSPLTGGVMGTQYF	TGTGCCAGCAGCCCCCTGACGGGCGGGGTTATGGGTACGCAGTATTTT
TRBV2	many	TRBD2	TRBJ2-1	CASSATSGGFYNEQFF	TGTGCCAGCAGTGCAACTAGCGGGGGCTTCTACAATGAGCAGTTCTTC
TRBV7-9	many	-	TRBJ2-2	CASSFWTANTGELFF	TGTGCCAGCAGCTTCTGGACAGCAAACACCGGGGAGCTGTTTTTT
TRBV20-1	medium-sized	-	TRBJ1-5	CSASPGNQPQHF	TGCAGTGCGTCCCCAGGGAATCAGCCCCAGCATTTT
TRBV3-1	many	TRBD1	TRBJ1-4	CASSPDRGGSFNEKLFF	TGTGCCAGCAGCCCTGACAGGGGGGGCTCCTTTAATGAAAAACTGTTTTTT
TRBV12-3/TRBV12-4	many	-	TRBJ1-2	CASTRKDRRQSYTF	TGTGCCAGCACCCGCAAAGACAGGCGCCAGAGCTACACCTTC
TRBV5-1	many	-	TRBJ2-2	CASSLPQGTGGELFF	TGCGCCAGCAGCTTGCCGCAGGGTACGGGCGGGGAGCTGTTTTTT
TRBV7-2	many	-	TRBJ2-1	CASSSDPSNEQFF	TGTGCCAGCAGCTCAGACCCATCCAATGAGCAGTTCTTC
TRBV5-1	many	TRBD1	TRBJ2-7	CASSLGGGRGEQYF	TGCGCCAGCAGCTTGGGAGGGGGCCGGGGAGAGCAGTACTTC
TRBV5-1	many	-	TRBJ1-1	CASSPSGQALGTEAFF	TGCGCCAGCAGCCCAAGTGGTCAGGCCTTGGGGACTGAAGCTTTCTTT
TRBV5-1	many	-	TRBJ2-7	CASSVTVAYEQYF	TGCGCCAGCAGCGTGACAGTTGCCTACGAGCAGTACTTC
TRBV10-1	many	TRBD2	TRBJ2-5	CASSDPRTSGSETQYF	TGCGCCAGCAGTGACCCCCGGACTAGCGGGAGTGAGACCCAGTACTTC
TRBV7-9	many	-	TRBJ2-6	CASHEGMDSGANVLTF	TGTGCCAGCCATGAGGGTATGGACTCTGGGGCCAACGTCCTGACTTTC
TRBV12-3/TRBV12-4	many	TRBD1	TRBJ2-1	CASSSRGQGIGQFF	TGTGCCAGCAGTTCCCGTGGACAGGGAATAGGCCAGTTCTTC
TRBV5-6	many	-	TRBJ1-5	CASSSGGGVSQPQHF	TGTGCCAGCAGCTCCGGGGGCGGGGTGTCTCAGCCCCAGCATTTT
TRBV7-2	many	-	TRBJ2-1	CASSRAGGNHNEQFF	TGTGCCAGCAGCCGTGCCGGGGGAAACCACAATGAGCAGTTCTTC
TRBV7-2	many	TRBD2	TRBJ2-1	CASTRGLAGISEQFF	TGTGCCAGCACCCGAGGACTAGCGGGAATAAGTGAGCAGTTCTTC
TRBV5-1	many	-	TRBJ1-1	CASSLDRDTEAFF	TGCGCCAGCAGCTTGGATCGGGACACTGAAGCTTTCTTT
TRBV6-5	many	-	TRBJ2-7	CASRTGNLYEQYF	TGTGCCAGCAGAACAGGAAATCTATACGAGCAGTACTTC
TRBV6-5	many	TRBD2	TRBJ2-3	CASSRGGASTDTQYF	TGTGCCAGCAGTCGCGGGGGGGCTAGCACAGATACGCAGTATTTT
TRBV27	-	-	TRBJ2-1	CASSPHRAPYEQFF	TGTGCCAGCAGTCCGCACAGGGCACCCTACGAGCAGTTCTTC
TRBV4-2	many	-	TRBJ2-2	CASSHEIGELFF	TGTGCCAGCAGCCACGAAATCGGGGAGCTGTTTTTT
TRBV15	many	-	TRBJ2-3	CATSRDARGGTDTQYF	TGTGCCACCAGCAGAGATGCGAGGGGCGGCACAGATACGCAGTATTTT
TRBV20-1	-	-	TRBJ2-1	CSASDAVFAYNEQFF	TGCAGTGCTAGTGATGCGGTATTCGCCTACAATGAGCAGTTCTTC
TRBV7-9	many	TRBD1	TRBJ1-4	CASSPGGREKLFF	TGTGCCAGCAGCCCAGGGGGACGTGAAAAACTGTTTTTT
TRBV20-1	many	-	TRBJ2-4	CSASSIAKNIQYF	TGCAGTGCTAGTTCGATAGCCAAAAACATTCAGTACTTC
TRBV25-1	many	-	TRBJ2-1	CASSPRTESSYNEQFF	TGTGCCAGTTCCCCTCGGACAGAAAGCTCCTACAATGAGCAGTTCTTC
TRBV12-3/TRBV12-4	many	-	TRBJ1-1	CASSQGGGGGNTEAFF	TGTGCCAGCAGCCAAGGCGGTGGGGGAGGGAACACTGAAGCTTTCTTT
TRBV5-1	few	-	TRBJ2-2	CASSLGVNTGELFF	TGCGCCAGCAGCTTGGGGGTGAACACCGGGGAGCTGTTTTTT
TRBV5-1	many	-	TRBJ2-1	CASSRAGASEGGEQFF	TGCGCCAGCAGCCGGGCGGGGGCCTCAGAAGGTGGTGAGCAGTTCTTC
TRBV5-6	many	TRBD1	TRBJ2-7	CASSHRDSFSYEQYF	TGTGCCAGCAGCCACCGGGACAGCTTCTCCTACGAGCAGTACTTC